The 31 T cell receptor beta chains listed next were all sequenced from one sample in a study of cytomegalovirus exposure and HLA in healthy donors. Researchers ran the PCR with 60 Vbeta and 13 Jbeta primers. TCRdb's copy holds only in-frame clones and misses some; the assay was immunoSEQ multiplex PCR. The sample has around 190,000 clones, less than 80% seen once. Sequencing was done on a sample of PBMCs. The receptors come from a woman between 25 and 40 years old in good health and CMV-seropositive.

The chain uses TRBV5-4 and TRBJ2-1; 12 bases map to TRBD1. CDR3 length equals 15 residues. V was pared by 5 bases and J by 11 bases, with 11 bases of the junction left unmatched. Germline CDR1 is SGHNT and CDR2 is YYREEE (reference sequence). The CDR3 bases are TGTGCCAGCAGGGACCCGGGACAGGGGGCACACAAGCAGTTCTTC. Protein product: CASRDPGQGAHKQFF.

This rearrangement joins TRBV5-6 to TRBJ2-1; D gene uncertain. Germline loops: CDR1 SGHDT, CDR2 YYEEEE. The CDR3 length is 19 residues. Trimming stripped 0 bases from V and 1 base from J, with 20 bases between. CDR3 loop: CASSLGVGPALGSYNEQFF. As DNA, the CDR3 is TGTGCCAGCAGCTTGGGGGTCGGCCCGGCGCTAGGTTCCTACAATGAGCAGTTCTTC.

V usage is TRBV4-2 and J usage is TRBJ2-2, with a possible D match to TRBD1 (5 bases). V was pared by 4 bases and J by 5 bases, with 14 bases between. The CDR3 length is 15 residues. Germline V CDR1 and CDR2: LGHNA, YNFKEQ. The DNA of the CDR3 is TGTGCCAGCAGCCCCGTGGGGCTGCCAACCGGGGAGCTGTTTTTT. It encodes CASSPVGLPTGELFF.

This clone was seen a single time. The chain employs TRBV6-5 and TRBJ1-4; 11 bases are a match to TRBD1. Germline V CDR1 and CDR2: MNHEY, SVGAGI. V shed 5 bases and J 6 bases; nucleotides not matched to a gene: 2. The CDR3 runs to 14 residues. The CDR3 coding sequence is TGTGCCAGCAGTCGGGACAGGGGGGATGAAAAACTGTTTTTT. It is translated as CASSRDRGDEKLFF.

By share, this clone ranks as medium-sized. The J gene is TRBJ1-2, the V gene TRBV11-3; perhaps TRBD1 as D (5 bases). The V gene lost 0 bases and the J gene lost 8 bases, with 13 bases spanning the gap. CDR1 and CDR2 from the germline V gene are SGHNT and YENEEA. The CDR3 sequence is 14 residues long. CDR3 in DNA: TGTGCCAGCAGCTTAGATCCGACAGCTTTGGGCTACACCTTC. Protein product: CASSLDPTALGYTF.

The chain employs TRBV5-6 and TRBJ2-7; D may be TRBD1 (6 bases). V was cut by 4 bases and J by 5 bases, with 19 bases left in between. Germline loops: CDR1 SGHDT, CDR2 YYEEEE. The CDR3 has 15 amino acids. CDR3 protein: CASSRILLTGDEQYF. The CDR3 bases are TGTGCCAGCAGCCGTATTCTTCTGACAGGCGACGAGCAGTACTTC.

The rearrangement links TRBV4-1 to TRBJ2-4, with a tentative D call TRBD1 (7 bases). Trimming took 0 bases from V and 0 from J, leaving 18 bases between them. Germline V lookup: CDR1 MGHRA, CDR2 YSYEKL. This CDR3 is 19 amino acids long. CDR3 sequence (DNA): TGCGCCAGCAGCCAAGATAGCGGACAGGATGCACTAGCCAAAAACATTCAGTACTTC. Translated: CASSQDSGQDALAKNIQYF.

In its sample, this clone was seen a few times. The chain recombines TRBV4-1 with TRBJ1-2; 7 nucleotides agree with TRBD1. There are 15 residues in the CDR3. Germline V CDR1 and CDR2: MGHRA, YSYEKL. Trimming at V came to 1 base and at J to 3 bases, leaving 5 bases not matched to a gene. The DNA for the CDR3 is TGCGCCAGCAGCCAAGGGGGCGGGACAGACTATGGCTACACCTTC. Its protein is CASSQGGGTDYGYTF.

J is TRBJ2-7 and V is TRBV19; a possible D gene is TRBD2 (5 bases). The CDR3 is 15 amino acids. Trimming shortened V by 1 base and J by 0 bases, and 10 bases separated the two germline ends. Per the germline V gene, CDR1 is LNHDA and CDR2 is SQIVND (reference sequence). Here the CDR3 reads CASSIVATSSYEQYF. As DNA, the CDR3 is TGTGCCAGTAGTATAGTAGCGACGAGCTCCTACGAGCAGTACTTC.

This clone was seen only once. DNA for the CDR3: TGCGCCAGCAGCCAAGAAAGCTTTGAGCGCTCCAAAAACATTCAGTACTTC. It encodes CASSQESFERSKNIQYF. The chain employs TRBV4-1 and TRBJ2-4; no clear D gene. V was trimmed by 0 bases and J by 2 bases, leaving 14 bases between them. Germline CDR1 MGHRA, CDR2 YSYEKL. There are 17 residues in the CDR3.

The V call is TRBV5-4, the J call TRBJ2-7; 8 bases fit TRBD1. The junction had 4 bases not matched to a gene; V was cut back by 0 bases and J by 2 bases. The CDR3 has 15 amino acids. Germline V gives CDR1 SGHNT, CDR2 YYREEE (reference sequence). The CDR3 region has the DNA TGTGCCAGCAGCTTGGTGGGGACAGGCCCCTACGAGCAGTACTTC. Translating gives CASSLVGTGPYEQYF.

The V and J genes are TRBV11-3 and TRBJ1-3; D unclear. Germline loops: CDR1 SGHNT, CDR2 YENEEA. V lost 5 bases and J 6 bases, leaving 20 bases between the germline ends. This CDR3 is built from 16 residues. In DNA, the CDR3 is TGTGCCAGCAGCAACGCAGAGGGTGACTATGTAAACACCATATATTTT. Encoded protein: CASSNAEGDYVNTIYF.

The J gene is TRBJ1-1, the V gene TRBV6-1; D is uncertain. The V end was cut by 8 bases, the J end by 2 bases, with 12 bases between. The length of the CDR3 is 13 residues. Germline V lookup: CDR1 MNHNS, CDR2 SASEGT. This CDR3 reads CASWSRINTEAFF. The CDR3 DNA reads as TGTGCCAGCTGGAGTCGGATAAACACTGAAGCTTTCTTT.

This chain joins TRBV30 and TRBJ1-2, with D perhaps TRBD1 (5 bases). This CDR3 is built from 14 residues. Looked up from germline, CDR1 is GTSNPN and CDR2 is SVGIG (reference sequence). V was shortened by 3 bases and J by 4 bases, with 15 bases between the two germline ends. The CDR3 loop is CAWRAGDGAYGYTF. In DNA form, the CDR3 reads TGTGCCTGGAGGGCGGGGGATGGGGCCTATGGCTACACCTTC.

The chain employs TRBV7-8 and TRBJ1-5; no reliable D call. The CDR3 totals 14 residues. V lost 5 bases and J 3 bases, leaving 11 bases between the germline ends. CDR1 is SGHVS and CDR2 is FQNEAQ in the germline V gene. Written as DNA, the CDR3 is TGTGCCAGCAGCCTCCGGGATGCCAATCAGCCCCAGCATTTT. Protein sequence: CASSLRDANQPQHF.

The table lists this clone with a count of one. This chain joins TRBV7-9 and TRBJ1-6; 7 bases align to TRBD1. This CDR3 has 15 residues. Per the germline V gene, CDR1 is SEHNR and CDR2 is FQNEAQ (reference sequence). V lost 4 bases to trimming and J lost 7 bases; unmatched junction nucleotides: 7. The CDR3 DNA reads TGTGCCAGCAGCTCTCGTGAACAGGGGAATTCACCCCTCCACTTT. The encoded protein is CASSSREQGNSPLHF.

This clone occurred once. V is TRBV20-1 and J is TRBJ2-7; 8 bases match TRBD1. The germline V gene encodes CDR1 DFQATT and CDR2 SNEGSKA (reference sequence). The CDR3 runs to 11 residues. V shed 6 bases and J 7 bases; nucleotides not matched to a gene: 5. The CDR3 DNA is TGCAGTGCCAGACAGGGGTGGGAGCAGTACTTC. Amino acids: CSARQGWEQYF.

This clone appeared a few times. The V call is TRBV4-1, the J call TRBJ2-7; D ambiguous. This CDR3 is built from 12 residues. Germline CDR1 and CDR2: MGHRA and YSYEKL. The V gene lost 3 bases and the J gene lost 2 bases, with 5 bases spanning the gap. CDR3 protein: CASSHVAYEQYF. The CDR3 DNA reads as TGCGCCAGCAGCCACGTTGCCTACGAGCAGTACTTC.

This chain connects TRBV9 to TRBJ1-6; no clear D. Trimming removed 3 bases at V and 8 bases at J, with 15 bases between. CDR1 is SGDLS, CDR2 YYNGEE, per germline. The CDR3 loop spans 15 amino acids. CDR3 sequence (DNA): TGTGCCAGCAGCGCCCAGTTTCGGAGGGATTCACCCCTCCACTTT. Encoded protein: CASSAQFRRDSPLHF. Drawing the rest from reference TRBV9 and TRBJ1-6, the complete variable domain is DSGVTQTPKHLITATGQRVTLRCSPRSGDLSVYWYQQSLDQGLQFLIQYYNGEERAKGNILERFSAQQFPDLHSELNLSSLELGDSALYFCASSAQFRRDSPLHFGNGTRLTVT.

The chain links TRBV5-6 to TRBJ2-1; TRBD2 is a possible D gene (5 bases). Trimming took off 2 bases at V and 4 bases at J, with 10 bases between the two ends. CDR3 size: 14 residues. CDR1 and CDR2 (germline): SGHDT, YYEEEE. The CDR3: CASSLEAVYNEQFF. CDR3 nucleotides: TGTGCCAGCAGCTTAGAAGCGGTATACAATGAGCAGTTCTTC. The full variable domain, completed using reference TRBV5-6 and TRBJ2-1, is DAGVTQSPTHLIKTRGQQVTLRCSPKSGHDTVSWYQQALGQGPQFIFQYYEEEERQRGNFPDRFSGHQFPNYSSELNVNALLLGDSALYLCASSLEAVYNEQFFGPGTRLTVL.

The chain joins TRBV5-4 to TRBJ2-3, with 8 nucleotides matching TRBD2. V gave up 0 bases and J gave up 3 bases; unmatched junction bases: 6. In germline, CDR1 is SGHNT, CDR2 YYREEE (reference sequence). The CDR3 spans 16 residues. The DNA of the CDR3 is TGTGCCAGCAGCTTGGGTGCGGGAGGTGGGACAGATACGCAGTATTTT. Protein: CASSLGAGGGTDTQYF.

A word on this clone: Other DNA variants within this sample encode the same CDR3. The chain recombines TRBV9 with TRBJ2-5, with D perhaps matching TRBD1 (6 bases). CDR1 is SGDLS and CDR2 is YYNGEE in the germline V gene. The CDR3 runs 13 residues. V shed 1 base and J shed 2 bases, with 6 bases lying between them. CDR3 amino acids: CASSVRGQETQYF. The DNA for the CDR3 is TGTGCCAGCAGCGTAAGGGGGCAAGAGACCCAGTACTTC.

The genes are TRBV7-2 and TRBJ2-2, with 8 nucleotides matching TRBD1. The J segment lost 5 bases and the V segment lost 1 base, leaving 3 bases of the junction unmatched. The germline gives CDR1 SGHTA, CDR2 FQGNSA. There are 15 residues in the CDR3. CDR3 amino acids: CASSLGQGWTGELFF. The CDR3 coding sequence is TGTGCCAGCAGCTTAGGACAGGGGTGGACCGGGGAGCTGTTTTTT.

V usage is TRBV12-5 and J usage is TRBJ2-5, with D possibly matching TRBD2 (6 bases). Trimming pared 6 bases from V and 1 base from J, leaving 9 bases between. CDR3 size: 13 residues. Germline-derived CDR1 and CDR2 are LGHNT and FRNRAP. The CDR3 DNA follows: TGTGCTAGTGGAGTAGCGGTCCAAGAGACCCAGTACTTC. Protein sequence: CASGVAVQETQYF. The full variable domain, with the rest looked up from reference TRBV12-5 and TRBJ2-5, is DARVTQTPRHKVTEMGQEVTMRCQPILGHNTVFWYRQTMMQGLELLAYFRNRAPLDDSGMPKDRFSAEMPDATLATLKIQPSEPRDSAVYFCASGVAVQETQYFGPGTRLLVL.

The CDR3 DNA reads as TGTGCCAGCAGCTCTGGGACAGGGGGCCGCTATGGCTACACCTTC. The encoded protein is CASSSGTGGRYGYTF. The genes are TRBV5-6 and TRBJ1-2, with 12 bases matching TRBD1. Trimming at V came to 3 bases and at J to 4 bases, leaving 4 bases not matched to a gene. Germline CDR1 and CDR2: SGHDT and YYEEEE. This CDR3 contains 15 residues.

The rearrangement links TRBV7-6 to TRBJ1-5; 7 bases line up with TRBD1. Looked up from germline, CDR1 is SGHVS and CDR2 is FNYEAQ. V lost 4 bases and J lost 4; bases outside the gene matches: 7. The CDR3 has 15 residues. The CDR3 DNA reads TGTGCCAGCAGCTCCCAGGGGGTGCCGAATCAGCCCCAGCATTTT. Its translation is CASSSQGVPNQPQHF. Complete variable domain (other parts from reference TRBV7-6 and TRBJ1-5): GAGVSQSPRYKVTKRGQDVALRCDPISGHVSLYWYRQALGQGPEFLTYFNYEAQQDKSGLPNDRFSAERPEGSISTLTIQRTEQRDSAMYRCASSSQGVPNQPQHFGDGTRLSIL.

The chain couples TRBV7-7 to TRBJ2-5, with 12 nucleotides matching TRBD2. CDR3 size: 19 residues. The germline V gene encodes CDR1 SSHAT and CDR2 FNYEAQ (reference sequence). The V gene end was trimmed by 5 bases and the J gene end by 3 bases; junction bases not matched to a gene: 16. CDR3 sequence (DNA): TGTGCCAGCAGCAAAACCCCCCTAGCGGGAGGGCCAGAGAAAGAGACCCAGTACTTC. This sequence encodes CASSKTPLAGGPEKETQYF.

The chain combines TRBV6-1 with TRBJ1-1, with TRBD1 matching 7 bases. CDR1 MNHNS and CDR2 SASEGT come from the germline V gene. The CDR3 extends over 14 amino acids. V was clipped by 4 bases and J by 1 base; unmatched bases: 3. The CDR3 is CASSAYRGNTEAFF. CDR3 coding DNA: TGTGCCAGCAGTGCTTACAGGGGGAACACTGAAGCTTTCTTT.

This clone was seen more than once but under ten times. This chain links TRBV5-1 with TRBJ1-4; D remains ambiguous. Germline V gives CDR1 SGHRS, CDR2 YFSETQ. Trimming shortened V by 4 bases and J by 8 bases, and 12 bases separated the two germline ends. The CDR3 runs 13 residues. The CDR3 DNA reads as TGCGCCAGCAGCCTCCGTGTCCGGGAAAAACTGTTTTTT. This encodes CASSLRVREKLFF. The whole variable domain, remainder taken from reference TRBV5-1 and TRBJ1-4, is KAGVTQTPRYLIKTRGQQVTLSCSPISGHRSVSWYQQTPGQGLQFLFEYFSETQRNKGNFPGRFSGRQFSNSRSEMNVSTLELGDSALYLCASSLRVREKLFFGSGTQLSVL.

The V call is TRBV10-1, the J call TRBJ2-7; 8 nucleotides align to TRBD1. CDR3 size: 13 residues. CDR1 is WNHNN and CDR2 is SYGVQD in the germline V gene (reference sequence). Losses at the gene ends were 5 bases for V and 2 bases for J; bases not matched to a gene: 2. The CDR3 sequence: CASSKGQAYEQYF. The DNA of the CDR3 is TGCGCCAGCAGTAAGGGACAGGCCTACGAGCAGTACTTC.

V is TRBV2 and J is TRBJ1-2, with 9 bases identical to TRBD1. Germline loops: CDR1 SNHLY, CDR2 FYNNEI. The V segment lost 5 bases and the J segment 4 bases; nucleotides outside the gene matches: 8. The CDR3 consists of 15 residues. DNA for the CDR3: TGTGCCAGCAGTCCGTCTGGACAGGGGTTCTATGGCTACACCTTC. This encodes CASSPSGQGFYGYTF. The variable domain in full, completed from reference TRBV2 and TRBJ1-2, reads EPEVTQTPSHQVTQMGQEVILRCVPISNHLYFYWYRQILGQKVEFLVSFYNNEISEKSEIFDDQFSVERPDGSNFTLKIRSTKLEDSAMYFCASSPSGQGFYGYTFGSGTRLTVV.